The following is a T cell receptor (beta chain) sequence with its context. No antigen is known for it. This sample is part of a study of shared clonotypes between healthy human individuals. On the study more broadly: A few men and a couple of women, aged 18 to 49, were donors. General study results and limits: Specimens sampled were limited to blood, with tissue repertoires likely differing. Estimated clonotype richness was generally higher in naive than memory subsets. Naive CD4 clonotypes were shared across a handful of donors at approximately 5.3%.

The germline V gene has CDR1 SGHAT and CDR2 FQNNGV. The V gene lost 1 base and the J gene lost 8 bases, with 12 bases spanning the gap. CDR3 length: 14 residues. CD45RO negativity and positive selection for CCR7 defined naive CD8 cells, a population that excluded terminally differentiated effector memory CD45RA+ cells. Using immunoSEQ multiplex PCR, the repertoire was profiled, and TCRdb retains in-frame clones only, with some absent. Here the sample spans a few hundred thousand clones, about 95% being singletons. The TCR comes from a woman under 40 in good health. The chain has TRBV11-2 and TRBJ1-3; unclear D gene. Sequenced material: naive CD8+ T cells sorted from blood. This chain's CDR3 is CASSLVGNADTIYF. The CDR3, as DNA: TGTGCCAGCAGCTTAGTAGGGAATGCGGACACCATATATTTT.